This T cell receptor beta chain was sequenced for a study of T cell responses to AZD1222 COVID-19 vaccine. Study-level points and caveats: Donors in the cohort were predominantly white British and more often female, and clonal diversity was possibly underestimated. The span of vaccine-associated CD4 TCRs extended across spike, with dominance at 160-218 and 743-854. The reported proportion of spike-specific TCRs targeting unmutated variant regions was nearly half.

This clone turned up a few times. The antigen is unknown. Assay: immunoSEQ multiplex PCR; the TCRdb copy retains only in-frame clones and omits some. The sample carries some 69,000 clones, around 86% recorded once. Per germline, CDR1 LNHDA and CDR2 SQIVND (reference sequence). V trimming: 5 bases; J trimming: 6 bases; junction bases outside the gene matches: 9. The CDR3 runs to 15 residues. This TCR was recovered from an adult in good health. This sample comprised peripheral blood, obtained on day 0 of AZD1222 vaccination. This chain uses TRBV19 with TRBJ2-1; 8 nucleotides line up with TRBD2. The CDR3 DNA reads TGTGCCAGTAGTGCCGGACTTGGGACTAGCAATGAGCAGTTCTTC. Translation: CASSAGLGTSNEQFF.